This TCR beta chain was profiled in a study of CD8 T cells in ankylosing spondylitis. Findings and caveats of the study: For ankylosing spondylitis blood, a TCR beta motif of 7 or 8 highly homologous variants appeared characteristic.

Germline V CDR1 and CDR2: WSHSY, SAAADI. This CDR3 has 14 residues. V was pared by 4 bases and J by 0 bases, with 10 bases between. The sample holds many counts of this clonotype. Its specificity is unknown. TCRdb recomputed calls from the 5' RACE reads with MiXCR, one row per CDR3 protein. The sample yields approximately 300,000 distinct CDR3 sequences, approximately 8.2% seen once. The receptor comes from a male donor with ankylosing spondylitis. The V call is TRBV10-2, the J call TRBJ2-7; D possibly corresponds to TRBD2 (5 bases). The sequenced material came from blood, either unsorted or a sorted T cell fraction (not recorded which). This chain's CDR3 is CASSVAGDSYEQYF. CDR3 nucleotide sequence: TGCGCCAGCAGTGTTGCCGGGGACTCCTACGAGCAGTACTTC.